Here is one TCR beta chain with its context. Its specificity is not known. Since a much larger clone is just one base distant, this may be a read error. This entry is derived from a study of regulatory T cells in long-lasting Graves disease. Study conclusions and caveats: Accuracy was possibly reduced by small sample size.

Time point reported: persistent/refractory GD, antithyroid drugs over 5 years with positive TRAb. PBMC RNA served as the TCR library source. Germline V gene sequence: CDR1 SGHTA, CDR2 FQGNSA. Unmatched junction bases numbered 12, after V lost 11 bases and J lost 4 bases. The CDR3 extends over 14 amino acids. TCR beta libraries were built with iRepertoire HTBI primers and Arm-PCR of CDR3 regions. TCRdb passed the multiplex PCR reads through MiXCR, listing each CDR3 protein once. The table shows almost 350,000 distinct CDR3 sequences, with roughly a fifth occurring only once. The chain combines TRBV7-2 with TRBJ2-7; 9 nucleotides line up with TRBD1. The sequence was collected from a female donor with Graves disease. The sample in question was peripheral blood mononuclear cells (PBMCs), obtained when the disease was refractory, from a patient treated with antithyroid drugs. The CDR3, as DNA: TGTGCCGGCACACCGGGACAGGGAGGTTACGAGCAGTACTTC. Translation: CAGTPGQGGYEQYF.